The source of this T cell receptor beta chain is a study of blood T cell repertoires in COVID-19 (dated by TCRdb to the early 2020s). Turning to the overall study: The collaborator samples originated in the United States, Italy and Spain and spanned the acute and convalescent phases of COVID-19. Deeply sampled blood TCRbeta repertoires from subjects exposed to, actively infected with, or recovered from COVID-19 were included in the dataset. Where available, HLA class I and class II types were taken from metadata supplied by the sample provider and were not determined by assay-based typing. The material from the prospective study consisted of cDNA or gDNA derived from T cells, B-cell-depleted T cells, or PBMCs. Nearly every sample came with metadata listing a de-identified subject ID, COVID-19 status, age in years and sex. A freely available public database, intended as a resource for researchers studying the immune response to SARS-CoV-2, is where the repertoires were released. Samples came from the ongoing ImmuneRACE study (first 160 participants) plus 1,254 subjects from 6 global collaborators.

TCRbeta CDR3 regions were amplified from genomic DNA by means of the immunoSEQ Assay, a bias-controlled multiplex PCR. Processing in the source paper ran as follows. Nucleated cell counts per sample were estimated from amplification of reference gene primers within the assay. To quantify the absolute abundance of each unique TCRbeta CDR3 rearrangement, sequence reads were collapsed and filtered. For each sample, productive Simpson clonality was calculated as the square root of Simpson's diversity index across productive rearrangements. The clones in this table, taken by TCRdb from immuneACCESS, are in-frame only. Not every clone is retained; where verified, under half of the shortfall comes from an unresolved V gene, and the cause of the rest is unknown. V, J and clone size derive from that table, while D and trimming were established from the DNA sequence. This sample holds approximately 380,000 clones; around 90% were observed only once. The ten largest clones take up about 1.2% of the sample.

The germline V gene encodes CDR1 SGHVS and CDR2 FQNEAQ. Between the V and J ends, shortened by 7 bases and 7 bases respectively, the junction contains 26 bases. Taken from cysteine to phenylalanine, the CDR3 has 17 residues. Only the CDR3 portion is preserved as DNA: 51 bases, with reading frame beginning at the first base. Note on this clone: Its specific antigen is unknown. Base qualities are missing; no much larger clone stands one base away.

Participants in the prospective study were enrolled through a virtual design, were aged about 18 to 100 years, and lived in fewer than 30 United States geographic areas. Cohort assignment in the prospective study relied on participant-reported clinical history from a screening survey and a study questionnaire. Recovered participants in ImmuneRACE Cohort 3 were defined as having two consecutive negative NP/OP PCR tests, clearance from a healthcare professional, or resolution of symptoms. Mobile phlebotomists in the prospective study collected whole blood, serum and a nasopharyngeal or oropharyngeal swab from every participant. Additional blood draws and questionnaires over an approximately two-month period could optionally be provided by prospective study participants. Prospective study blood samples were shipped either frozen or at room temperature before DNA extraction. Overall study results and their limits: The quantity of clinical and demographic metadata differed by source and by participant and was supplied without curation.

The sequencing input was PBMCs or T cells enriched from blood (not recorded which). This sequence uses TRBV7-8 and TRBJ1-5; the D segment cannot be called with confidence. The TCR was taken from a woman younger than 30 who had recovered from COVID-19. The nucleotide sequence reads TGTGCCAGCACTAGTGGCGAATACATACCTAGCGGGCAGCCCCAGCATTTT. Translated, this gives CASTSGEYIPSGQPQHF.